The clone carrying this T cell receptor (beta chain) turned up a few times. The antigen is undetermined. The data belong to a study of vaccination effects on CD4 cells after COVID-19. The protocol was immunoSEQ multiplex PCR, while the TCRdb copy is restricted to in-frame clones and leaves out a portion. Among tens of thousands of clones, 75% to 80% were seen once, and the ten largest hold around 6%. The V and J ends lost 6 bases and 5 bases respectively, with 10 bases between them. There are 12 residues in the CDR3. Per germline, CDR1 MNHNY and CDR2 SVGAGI (reference sequence). Expansion with viral peptide pools was applied to antigen-specific CD4+ T cells by the ViraFEST assay prior to sequencing. After less than 11 days in culture, the CD4+ T cells were isolated. Participants each got two BNT162b2 or mRNA-1273 vaccine doses. The authors exchanged half the medium for IL-2 medium on days 3 and 7.

The sample in question was CD4+ T cells from PBMCs cultured with SARS-CoV-2 spike peptides, obtained after COVID-19 vaccination. The TCR comes from a human donor who received a COVID-19 vaccine. Some clones in this sample may be carry-over from other donors' samples. The V and J genes are TRBV6-6 and TRBJ1-2, with D perhaps TRBD1 (6 bases). The CDR3 here is CASSRDIYGYTF. The CDR3 DNA reads TGTGCCAGCAGCAGGGACATTTATGGCTACACCTTC.